This TCR beta chain was found in a study of regulatory T cells in long-lasting Graves disease. General observations from the study: Favored gene segments in persistent disease were TRBV28, TRBJ1-2 and TRBJ2-5.

Regarding this clonotype: What it binds is unknown.

Time point indicated: newly diagnosed GD, antithyroid drugs for less than 3 months. Preparation of the TCR library used RNA extracted from PBMCs. The diagnosis of Graves' disease used American Thyroid Association guidelines. Germline V gene data show CDR1 as SGHDN and CDR2 as FVKESK. The CDR3 spans 12 residues. Trimming took 6 bases from V and 14 from J, leaving 19 bases between them. Arm-PCR of CDR3 regions and iRepertoire HTBI primers were the basis on which TCR beta libraries were built. TCRdb re-analysed the multiplex PCR reads in MiXCR, keeping a single row per CDR3 protein. The repertoire includes 550,000 to 650,000 distinct CDR3 sequences, 15% to 20% of them detected once, and around 12% sits in the top ten. The data were also submitted as part of a second study, on T cells in Graves' hyperthyroidism and ophthalmopathy. This second report adds: The authors deemed Graves' hyperthyroidism stable absent ophthalmopathy progression within 18 months.

V gene TRBV14 combines with J gene TRBJ1-2, with unresolved D. Sequencing used peripheral blood mononuclear cells (PBMCs), obtained at new diagnosis, from a patient treated with antithyroid drugs. The TCR was taken from a man aged 18 to 30 with Graves disease. In nucleotides, the CDR3 is TGTGCCAGCAGTCTTGGCCTCGGGAGGAAGACCTTC. It encodes CASSLGLGRKTF.